These 4 T cell receptor beta chains were sequenced from one sample in a study of T-cell memory formation after mild COVID-19. TCRdb reprocessed the 5' RACE reads via MiXCR and lists one record per CDR3 protein. The repertoire holds fewer than 700,000 distinct CDR3 sequences, with roughly a fifth as singletons. Sequenced: PBMCs or a T cell subset sorted from them (not recorded which). These receptors were collected from an adult woman who had mild COVID-19 (a few samples of this study predate the infection). Cell type and time point are not known.

The rearrangement links TRBV7-7 to TRBJ2-1, with D possibly TRBD2 on 5 matching bases. In germline, CDR1 is SSHAT, CDR2 FNYEAQ (reference sequence). The CDR3 loop spans 14 amino acids. The CDR3 nucleotides are TGTGCTAGCGTGTCGCGGCCATGCTACAATGAGCAGTTCTTC. Translation: CASVSRPCYNEQFF.

This clonotype occurred a few times. The chain is built from TRBV5-1 and TRBJ2-1; 7 bases line up with TRBD1. The length of the CDR3 is 15 residues. Trimming at V came to 0 bases and at J to 7 bases, leaving 7 bases not matched to a gene. Germline CDR1 and CDR2: SGHRS and YFSETQ. CDR3 protein: CASSLGQGNGNEQFF. CDR3 coding DNA: TGCGCCAGCAGCTTGGGACAGGGCAATGGGAATGAGCAGTTCTTC.

The table lists this clonotype with many counts. The rearrangement joins TRBV5-1 to TRBJ2-3; the D is unclear. V gave up 0 bases and J gave up 6 bases, with 11 bases separating them. This CDR3 comprises 14 residues. Germline V gives CDR1 SGHRS, CDR2 YFSETQ. The CDR3 sequence is CASSLADPTDTQYF. The DNA of the CDR3 is TGCGCCAGCAGCTTGGCCGACCCCACGGATACGCAGTATTTT. The variable domain in full, completed from reference TRBV5-1 and TRBJ2-3, reads KAGVTQTPRYLIKTRGQQVTLSCSPISGHRSVSWYQQTPGQGLQFLFEYFSETQRNKGNFPGRFSGRQFSNSRSEMNVSTLELGDSALYLCASSLADPTDTQYFGPGTRLTVL.

This chain links TRBV20-1 with TRBJ2-2; D possibly matches TRBD1 or TRBD2 (6 bases each). V shed 3 bases and J shed 6 bases, with 17 bases lying between them. The germline gives CDR1 DFQATT, CDR2 SNEGSKA (reference sequence). The CDR3 length is 15 residues. This CDR3 is CSARGLGGPPGELFF. The DNA for the CDR3 is TGCAGTGCTAGGGGCTTGGGGGGCCCGCCCGGGGAGCTGTTTTTT.